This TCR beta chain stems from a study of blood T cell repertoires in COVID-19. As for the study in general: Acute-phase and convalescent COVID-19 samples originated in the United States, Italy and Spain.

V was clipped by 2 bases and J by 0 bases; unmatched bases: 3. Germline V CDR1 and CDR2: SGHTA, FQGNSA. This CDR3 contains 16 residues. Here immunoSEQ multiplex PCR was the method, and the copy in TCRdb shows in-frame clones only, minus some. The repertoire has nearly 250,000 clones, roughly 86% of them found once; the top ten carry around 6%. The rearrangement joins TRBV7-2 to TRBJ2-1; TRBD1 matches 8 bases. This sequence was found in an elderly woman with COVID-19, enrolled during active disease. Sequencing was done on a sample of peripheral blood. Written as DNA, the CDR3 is TGTGCCAGCAGCTTAAAAGGGACAGGCTCCTACAATGAGCAGTTCTTC. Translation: CASSLKGTGSYNEQFF. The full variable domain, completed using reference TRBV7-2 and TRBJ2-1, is GAGVSQSPSNKVTEKGKDVELRCDPISGHTALYWYRQSLGQGLEFLIYFQGNSAPDKSGLPSDRFSAERTGGSVSTLTIQRTQQEDSAVYLCASSLKGTGSYNEQFFGPGTRLTVL.